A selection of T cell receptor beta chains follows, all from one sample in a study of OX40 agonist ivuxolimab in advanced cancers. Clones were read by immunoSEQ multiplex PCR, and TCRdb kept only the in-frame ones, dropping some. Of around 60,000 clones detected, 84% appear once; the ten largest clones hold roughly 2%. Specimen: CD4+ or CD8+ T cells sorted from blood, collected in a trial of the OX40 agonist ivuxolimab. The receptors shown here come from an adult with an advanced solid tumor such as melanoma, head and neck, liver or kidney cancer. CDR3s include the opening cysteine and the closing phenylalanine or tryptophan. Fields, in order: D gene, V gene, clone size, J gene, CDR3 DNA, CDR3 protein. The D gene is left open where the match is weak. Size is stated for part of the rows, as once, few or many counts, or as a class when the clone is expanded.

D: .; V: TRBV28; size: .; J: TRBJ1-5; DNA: TGTGCCAGCACCCAAGGAAATCAGCCCCAGCATTTT; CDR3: CASTQGNQPQHF
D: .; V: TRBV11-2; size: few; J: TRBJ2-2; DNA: TGTGCCAGCAGCTTAATTCCCGGGGAGCTGTTTTTT; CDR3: CASSLIPGELFF
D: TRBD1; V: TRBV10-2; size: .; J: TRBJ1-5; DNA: TGCGCCAGCAGTTTGGGACAGGCTCAGCCCCAGCATTTT; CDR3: CASSLGQAQPQHF
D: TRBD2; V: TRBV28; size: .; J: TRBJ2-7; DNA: TGTGCCAGCAGTAGACTAGCGGGAGCGGCAAACGAGCAGTACTTC; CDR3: CASSRLAGAANEQYF
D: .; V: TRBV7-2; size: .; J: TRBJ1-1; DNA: TGTGCCAGCACATCCGGTGACACCCTGAAAGCTTTCTTT; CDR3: CASTSGDTLKAFF
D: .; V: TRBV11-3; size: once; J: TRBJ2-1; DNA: TGTGCCAGCAGCCGTGGCGATCACAATGAGCAGTTCTTC; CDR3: CASSRGDHNEQFF
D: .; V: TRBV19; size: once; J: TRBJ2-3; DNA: TGTGCCAGTAGTATCTTGCAGGGAACAGATACGCAGTATTTT; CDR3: CASSILQGTDTQYF
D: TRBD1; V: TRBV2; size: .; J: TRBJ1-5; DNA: TGTGCCAGCAGTTGGGACAGGGGATGGGAACAGCCCCAGCATTTT; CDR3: CASSWDRGWEQPQHF
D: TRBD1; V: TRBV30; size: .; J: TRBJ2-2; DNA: TGTGCCTGGAGTCCGACAGGGTGGGCCGGGGAGCTGTTTTTT; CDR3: CAWSPTGWAGELFF
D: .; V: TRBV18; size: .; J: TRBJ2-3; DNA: TGTGCCAGCTCACCCAGGAGGACAGATACGCAGTATTTT; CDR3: CASSPRRTDTQYF
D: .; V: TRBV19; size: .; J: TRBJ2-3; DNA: TGTGCCAGTAGCCCCACGGCTAGGACTAGCACAGATACGCAGTATTTT; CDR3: CASSPTARTSTDTQYF
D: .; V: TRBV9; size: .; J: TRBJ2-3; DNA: TGTGCCAGCAGCGCTCTAGCTGGCACAGATACGCAGTATTTT; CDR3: CASSALAGTDTQYF
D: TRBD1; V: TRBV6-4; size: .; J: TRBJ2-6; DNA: TGTGCCAGCAGGACGGGGACAGGGTGGGGAGCCGGGGCCAACGTCCTGACTTTC; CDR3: CASRTGTGWGAGANVLTF
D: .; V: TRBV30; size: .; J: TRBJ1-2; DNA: TGTGCCTGGAGTGCCCCCGGTGGCTACACCTTC; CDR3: CAWSAPGGYTF
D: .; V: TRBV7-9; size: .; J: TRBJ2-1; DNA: TGTGCCAGCAGCTTAGCGCGGTTGGATGAGCAGTTCTTC; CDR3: CASSLARLDEQFF
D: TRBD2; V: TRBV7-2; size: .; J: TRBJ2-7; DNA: TGTGCCAGCAGCCAGAGGCTAGCGGGAGCCAGTGAGCAGTACTTC; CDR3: CASSQRLAGASEQYF
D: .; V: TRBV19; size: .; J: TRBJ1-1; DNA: TGTGCCAGCGGGACGGGGATGAACACTGAAGCTTTCTTT; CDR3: CASGTGMNTEAFF
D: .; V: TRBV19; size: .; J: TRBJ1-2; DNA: TGTGCCAGTAGACCTCCCCAGGGGCGGAACTATGGCTACACCTTC; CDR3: CASRPPQGRNYGYTF
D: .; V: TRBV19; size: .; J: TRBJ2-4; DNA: TGTGCCAGTAGTATAGATCTTGTTAGCGTCTTAGCCAAAAACATTCAGTACTTC; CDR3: CASSIDLVSVLAKNIQYF
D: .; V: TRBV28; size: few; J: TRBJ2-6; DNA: TGTGCCAGCAGTTTATCTGGGGGCACTGGGGCCAACGTCCTGACTTTC; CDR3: CASSLSGGTGANVLTF
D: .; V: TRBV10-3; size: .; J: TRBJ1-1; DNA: TGTGCCATCAATAGGGACAAGTCGGGCACTGAAGCTTTCTTT; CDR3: CAINRDKSGTEAFF
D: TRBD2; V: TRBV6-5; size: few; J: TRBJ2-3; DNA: TGTGCCAGCAGAAAAATGACTAGCGGGTCTCAGCAGTATTTT; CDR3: CASRKMTSGSQQYF
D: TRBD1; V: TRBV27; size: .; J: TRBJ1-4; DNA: TGTGCCAGCGGCCGGACAGGGTCGGAGGCTAATGAAAAACTGTTTTTT; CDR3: CASGRTGSEANEKLFF
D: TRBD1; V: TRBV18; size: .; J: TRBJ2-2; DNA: TGTGCCAGCTCACCTGGACAGGGCCGGGAGCTGTTTTTT; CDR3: CASSPGQGRELFF
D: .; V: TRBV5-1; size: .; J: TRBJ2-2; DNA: TGCGCCAGCAGCTTGGTGGTGGCAGCGGGCACCGGGGAGCTGTTTTTT; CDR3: CASSLVVAAGTGELFF
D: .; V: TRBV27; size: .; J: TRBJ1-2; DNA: TGTGCCAGCACTCCCAGCGGGCAGGGGTTTAACTATGGCTACACCTTC; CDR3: CASTPSGQGFNYGYTF
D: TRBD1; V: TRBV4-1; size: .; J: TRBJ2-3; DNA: TGCGCCAGCAGCGTTAGGACAGGACATAGCACAGATACGCAGTATTTT; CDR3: CASSVRTGHSTDTQYF
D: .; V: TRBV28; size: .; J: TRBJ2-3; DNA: TGTGCCAGCAGTTTACCTAGCACAGATACGCAGTATTTT; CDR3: CASSLPSTDTQYF
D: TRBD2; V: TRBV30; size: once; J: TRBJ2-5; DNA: TGTGCCTGTACTAGCGGGGGGATAGAGACCCAGTACTTC; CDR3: CACTSGGIETQYF
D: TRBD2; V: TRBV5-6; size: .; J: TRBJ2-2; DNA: TGTGCCAGCAGCCTCCGCCCGGCGGGGGTTTACACCGGGGAGCTGTTTTTT; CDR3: CASSLRPAGVYTGELFF
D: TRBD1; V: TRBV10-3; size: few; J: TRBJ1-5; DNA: TGTGCCATGGGACAGGGCTTGGGACAGCCCCAGCATTTT; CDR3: CAMGQGLGQPQHF
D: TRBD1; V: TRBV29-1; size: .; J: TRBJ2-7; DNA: TGCAGCGTGCCCAGACAGGGATCGTCGGCCTACGAGCAGTACTTC; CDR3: CSVPRQGSSAYEQYF
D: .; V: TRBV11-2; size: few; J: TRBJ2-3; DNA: TGTGCCAGCCTCGGATTGGGGGGGCGTACAGATACGCAGTATTTT; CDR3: CASLGLGGRTDTQYF
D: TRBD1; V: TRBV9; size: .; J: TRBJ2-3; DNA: TGTGCCAGCAGCGTAGGTAACAGGGGGCGCGGTACGCAGTATTTT; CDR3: CASSVGNRGRGTQYF
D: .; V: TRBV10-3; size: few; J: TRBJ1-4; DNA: TGTGCCATGGGACGGGACGAAAAACTGTTTTTT; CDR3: CAMGRDEKLFF
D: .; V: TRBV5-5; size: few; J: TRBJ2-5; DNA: TGTGCCAGCAGCTTGTTGGCGGGGGCAGGGGACAACCAAGAGACCCAGTACTTC; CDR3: CASSLLAGAGDNQETQYF
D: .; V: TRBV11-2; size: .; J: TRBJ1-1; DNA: TGTGCCAGCAGCACGGGACTGCTGAACACTGAAGCTTTCTTT; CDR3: CASSTGLLNTEAFF
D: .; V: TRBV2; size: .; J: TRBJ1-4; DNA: TGTGCCAGCCATTTCCAGGGAACTAATGAAAAACTGTTTTTT; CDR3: CASHFQGTNEKLFF
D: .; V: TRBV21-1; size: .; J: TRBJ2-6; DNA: TGTGCCAGCAGGCCAGCGGGGCCACCTTCCTCTGGGGCCAACGTCCTGACTTTC; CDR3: CASRPAGPPSSGANVLTF
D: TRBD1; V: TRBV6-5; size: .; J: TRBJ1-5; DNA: TGTGCCAGCAGTGGACAGGGTGGAGGTCAGCCCCAGCATTTT; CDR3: CASSGQGGGQPQHF
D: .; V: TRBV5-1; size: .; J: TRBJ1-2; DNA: TGCGCCAGCAGCTTGGCCGGCAGCAACTATGGCTACACCTTC; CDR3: CASSLAGSNYGYTF
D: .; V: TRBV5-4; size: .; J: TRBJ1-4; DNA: TGTGCCAGCAGCTTAGGGGGAAGCACCGGTAATGAAAAACTGTTTTTT; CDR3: CASSLGGSTGNEKLFF
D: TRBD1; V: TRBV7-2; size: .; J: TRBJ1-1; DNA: TGTGCCAGCAGCTTAGCGCGACAGGGGAGGGGGAACACTGAAGCTTTCTTT; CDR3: CASSLARQGRGNTEAFF
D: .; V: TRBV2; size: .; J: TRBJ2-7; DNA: TGTGCCAGCAGTCTGGACGAGATAGTCAACTCCTACGAGCAGTACTTC; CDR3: CASSLDEIVNSYEQYF
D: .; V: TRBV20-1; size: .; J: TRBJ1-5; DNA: TGCAGTGCCGGGTGGAATCAGCCCCAGCATTTT; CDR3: CSAGWNQPQHF
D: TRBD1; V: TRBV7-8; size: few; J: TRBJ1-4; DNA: TGTGCCAGCAGCCCCTTGGAAGGGGGCCCCTATAATGAAAAACTGTTTTTT; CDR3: CASSPLEGGPYNEKLFF